A selection of T cell receptor beta chains follows, all from one sample in a study of shared clonotypes between healthy human individuals. Profiling relied on immunoSEQ multiplex PCR, and the TCRdb table lists in-frame clones only, not all of them. The top ten hold over 9.5% of the sample, which has roughly 170,000 clones, 65% to 70% seen once. Sequenced material: memory CD4+ T cells sorted from blood. The receptors shown here come from a man aged 25-45 years in good health. The CDR3 runs from the conserved cysteine through the conserved F or W. A D gene is named only where the DNA matches it firmly. Not every row has a clone size; where given, it reads once, few, many or a size class.

CDR3 DNA: TGTGCCAGCAGTTTACGGCCAGACAGGAACTACGAGCAGTACTTC
CDR3 protein: CASSLRPDRNYEQYF
clone size: .
V gene: TRBV27
J gene: TRBJ2-7
D gene: .
CDR3 length: 15

CDR3 DNA: TGTGCCAGCAGCGGCCGGCGACTAGGTGATCCTGGTTGGGAGCAGTACTTC
CDR3 protein: CASSGRRLGDPGWEQYF
clone size: many
V gene: TRBV5-5
J gene: TRBJ2-7
D gene: .
CDR3 length: 17

CDR3 DNA: TGCGCCAGCAGCTTCGGGGAAGCTTCGGGGGTGGGGTTCTACGAGCAGTACTTC
CDR3 protein: CASSFGEASGVGFYEQYF
clone size: .
V gene: TRBV5-1
J gene: TRBJ2-7
D gene: .
CDR3 length: 18

CDR3 DNA: TGCGCCAGCAGCCCGACAGGGGGCCCACAAGAGACCCAGTACTTC
CDR3 protein: CASSPTGGPQETQYF
clone size: .
V gene: TRBV5-1
J gene: TRBJ2-5
D gene: TRBD1
CDR3 length: 15

CDR3 DNA: TGTGCCAGCAGCGTAGCCTCAAGCGGGAGTATCAGACATGAGCAGTTCTTC
CDR3 protein: CASSVASSGSIRHEQFF
clone size: .
V gene: TRBV9
J gene: TRBJ2-1
D gene: TRBD2
CDR3 length: 17

CDR3 DNA: TGTGCCAGCGGCCTCGACAGGGTCCAAGAGACCCAGTACTTC
CDR3 protein: CASGLDRVQETQYF
clone size: .
V gene: TRBV7-2
J gene: TRBJ2-5
D gene: TRBD1
CDR3 length: 14

CDR3 DNA: TGTGCCAGCAGTTTATGGAGCTGGAGGACAGGCGGTGGAAACACCATATATTTT
CDR3 protein: CASSLWSWRTGGGNTIYF
clone size: once
V gene: TRBV28
J gene: TRBJ1-3
D gene: TRBD1
CDR3 length: 18

CDR3 DNA: TGTGCCAGCAGCTGGGAGCCGGGAGCCAAAAACATTCAGTACTTC
CDR3 protein: CASSWEPGAKNIQYF
clone size: .
V gene: TRBV11-2
J gene: TRBJ2-4
D gene: .
CDR3 length: 15

CDR3 DNA: TGTGCCAGCAGCTCCGACAGGGCATCAGCCTACGAGCAGTACTTC
CDR3 protein: CASSSDRASAYEQYF
clone size: many
V gene: TRBV7-9
J gene: TRBJ2-7
D gene: TRBD1
CDR3 length: 15

CDR3 DNA: TGTGCCAGCAGTTTAACAAGAGGAGGCTACACCTTC
CDR3 protein: CASSLTRGGYTF
clone size: .
V gene: TRBV28
J gene: TRBJ1-2
D gene: .
CDR3 length: 12

CDR3 DNA: TGTGCCAGCAGCCGGGACTCCCTGAGCTACGAGCAGTACTTC
CDR3 protein: CASSRDSLSYEQYF
clone size: once
V gene: TRBV11-2
J gene: TRBJ2-7
D gene: .
CDR3 length: 14

CDR3 DNA: TGTGCCAGCAGTCCACCGGGACTACCCTACGAGCAGTACTTC
CDR3 protein: CASSPPGLPYEQYF
clone size: many
V gene: TRBV28
J gene: TRBJ2-7
D gene: TRBD2
CDR3 length: 14

CDR3 DNA: TGTGCCAGCAGTGACTCCAGGAAGCAAGAGACCCAGTACTTC
CDR3 protein: CASSDSRKQETQYF
clone size: .
V gene: TRBV6-4
J gene: TRBJ2-5
D gene: .
CDR3 length: 14

CDR3 DNA: TGTGCCAGCTCACCGTCCGGGACTAGCGGAAGATACGAGCAGTACTTC
CDR3 protein: CASSPSGTSGRYEQYF
clone size: .
V gene: TRBV18
J gene: TRBJ2-7
D gene: TRBD2
CDR3 length: 16

CDR3 DNA: TGTGCCAGCAGCTTTTTCGGTCCGAGCTCCTACGAGCAGTACTTC
CDR3 protein: CASSFFGPSSYEQYF
clone size: few
V gene: TRBV13
J gene: TRBJ2-7
D gene: .
CDR3 length: 15

CDR3 DNA: TGTGCCATCAGTGAGTCGACAGGCCGCTACACCTTC
CDR3 protein: CAISESTGRYTF
clone size: .
V gene: TRBV10-3
J gene: TRBJ1-2
D gene: .
CDR3 length: 12

CDR3 DNA: TGTGCCAGCAGCTTCAACAATGAGCAGTTCTTC
CDR3 protein: CASSFNNEQFF
clone size: few
V gene: TRBV7-2
J gene: TRBJ2-1
D gene: .
CDR3 length: 11

CDR3 DNA: TGCAGCGTCGAAGGGGGTGCGAAAAACATTCAGTACTTC
CDR3 protein: CSVEGGAKNIQYF
clone size: .
V gene: TRBV29-1
J gene: TRBJ2-4
D gene: .
CDR3 length: 13

CDR3 DNA: TGTGCCAGCAGCGCGCGACTAGCGGGAGGGCCGGGTGAGCAGTTCTTC
CDR3 protein: CASSARLAGGPGEQFF
clone size: .
V gene: TRBV11-3
J gene: TRBJ2-1
D gene: TRBD2
CDR3 length: 16

CDR3 DNA: TGTGCCAGCAGCGTGAGGGACACCGGGGGGATCCAAGAGACCCAGTACTTC
CDR3 protein: CASSVRDTGGIQETQYF
clone size: .
V gene: TRBV5-5
J gene: TRBJ2-5
D gene: .
CDR3 length: 17

CDR3 DNA: TGTGCCAGCAGCACGGACGGTTGGAGGCAGTACTTC
CDR3 protein: CASSTDGWRQYF
clone size: .
V gene: TRBV27
J gene: TRBJ2-7
D gene: .
CDR3 length: 12

CDR3 DNA: TGTGCCAGCAGCCAAGATGTTCTAGTCAACTCCTACAATGAGCAGTTCTTC
CDR3 protein: CASSQDVLVNSYNEQFF
clone size: .
V gene: TRBV14
J gene: TRBJ2-1
D gene: .
CDR3 length: 17

CDR3 DNA: TGCGCCAGCAGTATGGTGGCAGGTGGGAGTTGGTTCGACCCTGAAGCTTTCTTT
CDR3 protein: CASSMVAGGSWFDPEAFF
clone size: once
V gene: TRBV5-1
J gene: TRBJ1-1
D gene: .
CDR3 length: 18

CDR3 DNA: TGTGCCAGTAGCACCGGGACAACGGGAGGTCAGCCCCAGCATTTT
CDR3 protein: CASSTGTTGGQPQHF
clone size: .
V gene: TRBV19
J gene: TRBJ1-5
D gene: .
CDR3 length: 15

CDR3 DNA: TGTGCCAGCAGCGTAGGGGTAGGGCGGCGCGATGAGCAGTTCTTC
CDR3 protein: CASSVGVGRRDEQFF
clone size: once
V gene: TRBV9
J gene: TRBJ2-1
D gene: .
CDR3 length: 15

CDR3 DNA: TGTGCCAGCAGCTTGGGGGCGCCAATGGAGACCCAGTACTTC
CDR3 protein: CASSLGAPMETQYF
clone size: few
V gene: TRBV5-5
J gene: TRBJ2-5
D gene: .
CDR3 length: 14

CDR3 DNA: TGCGCCAGCAGCTCAACTAGCGGGAGGGCCGGAGAGACCCAGTACTTC
CDR3 protein: CASSSTSGRAGETQYF
clone size: .
V gene: TRBV5-1
J gene: TRBJ2-5
D gene: TRBD2
CDR3 length: 16

CDR3 DNA: TGCGCCAGCTCGACCGTCTCTGGAAACACCATATATTTT
CDR3 protein: CASSTVSGNTIYF
clone size: .
V gene: TRBV10-2
J gene: TRBJ1-3
D gene: .
CDR3 length: 13

CDR3 DNA: TGTGCCAGCAGTGGGGGACTAGCGGGAGGGCCTCGGTTCTTC
CDR3 protein: CASSGGLAGGPRFF
clone size: few
V gene: TRBV6-5
J gene: TRBJ2-1
D gene: TRBD2
CDR3 length: 14

CDR3 DNA: TGTGCCTGTCTGGGGGGAATATACGAGCAGTACTTC
CDR3 protein: CACLGGIYEQYF
clone size: .
V gene: TRBV30
J gene: TRBJ2-7
D gene: .
CDR3 length: 12

CDR3 DNA: TGTGCCGCCTTCCCCGGGAGGGGCCGGGGGAGCAATCAGCCCCAGCATTTT
CDR3 protein: CAAFPGRGRGSNQPQHF
clone size: .
V gene: TRBV28
J gene: TRBJ1-5
D gene: .
CDR3 length: 17

CDR3 DNA: TGTGCCAGCTCCGCCCAGAACACAGATACGCAGTATTTT
CDR3 protein: CASSAQNTDTQYF
clone size: .
V gene: TRBV18
J gene: TRBJ2-3
D gene: .
CDR3 length: 13

CDR3 DNA: TGCGCCAGCAGCTTGACCACAAGCGGGAGCGGTGAGACCCAGTACTTC
CDR3 protein: CASSLTTSGSGETQYF
clone size: few
V gene: TRBV5-1
J gene: TRBJ2-5
D gene: TRBD2
CDR3 length: 16

CDR3 DNA: TGTGCCAGCTCACCAGGACAGGGGCCTCAACTCTATAATGAGCAGTTCTTC
CDR3 protein: CASSPGQGPQLYNEQFF
clone size: .
V gene: TRBV18
J gene: TRBJ2-1
D gene: TRBD1
CDR3 length: 17

CDR3 DNA: TGTGCCAGCAGCCGAGACAGGGGGCGAACCTATGGCTACACCTTC
CDR3 protein: CASSRDRGRTYGYTF
clone size: .
V gene: TRBV5-6
J gene: TRBJ1-2
D gene: TRBD1
CDR3 length: 15

CDR3 DNA: TGTGCCAGCAGCAAAGGACCGTACAATGAGCAGTTCTTC
CDR3 protein: CASSKGPYNEQFF
clone size: .
V gene: TRBV7-2
J gene: TRBJ2-1
D gene: .
CDR3 length: 13

CDR3 DNA: TGTGCCAGCAGTGCAACCGGGACAGGTAACAATGAGCAGTTCTTC
CDR3 protein: CASSATGTGNNEQFF
clone size: .
V gene: TRBV27
J gene: TRBJ2-1
D gene: TRBD1
CDR3 length: 15

CDR3 DNA: TGTGCCAGCAGCTCCGTTGGCCAAGCGGGAGGGTGGACCGCAGATACGCAGTATTTT
CDR3 protein: CASSSVGQAGGWTADTQYF
clone size: .
V gene: TRBV5-4
J gene: TRBJ2-3
D gene: TRBD2
CDR3 length: 19

CDR3 DNA: TGTGCCAGCATGCGGGACAGGGCGTATGAGCAGTTCTTC
CDR3 protein: CASMRDRAYEQFF
clone size: many
V gene: TRBV6-1
J gene: TRBJ2-1
D gene: TRBD1
CDR3 length: 13

CDR3 DNA: TGTGCCAGCAGCTGGGCCCAGGGAGATACGCAGTATTTT
CDR3 protein: CASSWAQGDTQYF
clone size: .
V gene: TRBV7-9
J gene: TRBJ2-3
D gene: .
CDR3 length: 13

CDR3 DNA: TGCGCCAGCAGCTTCAACAGCGGCGAAACTGAAGCTTTCTTT
CDR3 protein: CASSFNSGETEAFF
clone size: few
V gene: TRBV5-1
J gene: TRBJ1-1
D gene: .
CDR3 length: 14

CDR3 DNA: TGTGCCAGCTCACTGGACGAACAAGAGACCCAGTACTTC
CDR3 protein: CASSLDEQETQYF
clone size: .
V gene: TRBV18
J gene: TRBJ2-5
D gene: .
CDR3 length: 13

CDR3 DNA: TGTGCCATCAGCGGACCGGGACAGGGGGCCTACGAGCAGTACTTC
CDR3 protein: CAISGPGQGAYEQYF
clone size: .
V gene: TRBV10-3
J gene: TRBJ2-7
D gene: TRBD1
CDR3 length: 15

CDR3 DNA: TGTGCCAGCTCACCGGCAGCAAGGGAGCACTTCTATGGCTACACCTTC
CDR3 protein: CASSPAAREHFYGYTF
clone size: .
V gene: TRBV18
J gene: TRBJ1-2
D gene: .
CDR3 length: 16

CDR3 DNA: TGTGCCAGCAGCTTACACGATACGGCTAACTATGGCTACACCTTC
CDR3 protein: CASSLHDTANYGYTF
clone size: .
V gene: TRBV7-8
J gene: TRBJ1-2
D gene: .
CDR3 length: 15

CDR3 DNA: TGTGCCAGCAGTGAGGGAACTATCTTTGTTCAGTACTTC
CDR3 protein: CASSEGTIFVQYF
clone size: once
V gene: TRBV6-1
J gene: TRBJ2-4
D gene: .
CDR3 length: 13

CDR3 DNA: TGTGCCAGCAGTTACTCTGCTAGCCAGCCCCAGCATTTT
CDR3 protein: CASSYSASQPQHF
clone size: many
V gene: TRBV6-6
J gene: TRBJ1-5
D gene: .
CDR3 length: 13

CDR3 DNA: TGTGCCAGCAGCGTCTCAGGGGGCGCGGACTATGGCTACACCTTC
CDR3 protein: CASSVSGGADYGYTF
clone size: .
V gene: TRBV7-9
J gene: TRBJ1-2
D gene: TRBD1
CDR3 length: 15

CDR3 DNA: TGTGCCAGCAGCTTGGACCAATCTAGCACAGATACGCAGTATTTT
CDR3 protein: CASSLDQSSTDTQYF
clone size: .
V gene: TRBV5-4
J gene: TRBJ2-3
D gene: .
CDR3 length: 15

CDR3 DNA: TGCAGCGTTGTGAGTAGCGGGAGGCGAGATACGCAGTATTTT
CDR3 protein: CSVVSSGRRDTQYF
clone size: few
V gene: TRBV29-1
J gene: TRBJ2-3
D gene: TRBD2
CDR3 length: 14

CDR3 DNA: TGTGCCAGCAGCCCTGGATCCAATGAGCAGTTCTTC
CDR3 protein: CASSPGSNEQFF
clone size: .
V gene: TRBV6-5
J gene: TRBJ2-1
D gene: .
CDR3 length: 12

CDR3 DNA: TGTGCCAGCAGCTTAACGGGAGCCCCCACAGATACGCAGTATTTT
CDR3 protein: CASSLTGAPTDTQYF
clone size: .
V gene: TRBV5-6
J gene: TRBJ2-3
D gene: .
CDR3 length: 15

CDR3 DNA: TGTGCCAGCAACGGGCCCCACGGCGGGGAGCTGTTTTTT
CDR3 protein: CASNGPHGGELFF
clone size: .
V gene: TRBV2
J gene: TRBJ2-2
D gene: .
CDR3 length: 13

CDR3 DNA: TGTGCCATCAGTGAAGGGCAGGGGAACACCGGGGAGCTGTTTTTT
CDR3 protein: CAISEGQGNTGELFF
clone size: .
V gene: TRBV10-3
J gene: TRBJ2-2
D gene: .
CDR3 length: 15

CDR3 DNA: TGTGCCAGCAGCGGGCGGACTAGCGAGAGATTGGATGAGCAGTTCTTC
CDR3 protein: CASSGRTSERLDEQFF
clone size: few
V gene: TRBV11-3
J gene: TRBJ2-1
D gene: TRBD2
CDR3 length: 16

CDR3 DNA: TGTGCCAGCAGCCAAGAAGGCCCGGGGGTGGTGGCTGAAGCTTTCTTT
CDR3 protein: CASSQEGPGVVAEAFF
clone size: .
V gene: TRBV14
J gene: TRBJ1-1
D gene: .
CDR3 length: 16

CDR3 DNA: TGTGCCAGCAGCTTGGGTAGGGTAGGAGAAAAACTGTTTTTT
CDR3 protein: CASSLGRVGEKLFF
clone size: few
V gene: TRBV11-2
J gene: TRBJ1-4
D gene: .
CDR3 length: 14

CDR3 DNA: TGTGCCAGCAGTGAACTGGGTCTAGCGGGAGTAAGAGATACGCAGTATTTT
CDR3 protein: CASSELGLAGVRDTQYF
clone size: .
V gene: TRBV2
J gene: TRBJ2-3
D gene: TRBD2
CDR3 length: 17

CDR3 DNA: TGTGCCATCAGTGAGTCGAGGGACACCGGGGAGCTGTTTTTT
CDR3 protein: CAISESRDTGELFF
clone size: .
V gene: TRBV10-3
J gene: TRBJ2-2
D gene: .
CDR3 length: 14

CDR3 DNA: TGTGCCAGCAGTTCGAATAGGGGACTAGCGGCCTACAATGAGCAGTTCTTC
CDR3 protein: CASSSNRGLAAYNEQFF
clone size: .
V gene: TRBV27
J gene: TRBJ2-1
D gene: TRBD2
CDR3 length: 17